This T cell receptor (beta chain) appears in the sequencing data of a study of human T cells and chemical hapten exposure. Study-wide context: Patients, largely female, had alopecia areata, totalis or universalis.

Per germline, CDR1 SGHRS and CDR2 YFSETQ. Trimming shortened V by 1 base and J by 3 bases, and 10 bases separated the two germline ends. The CDR3 is 14 residues long. Study conclusions and caveats: Since the donors had alopecia, their immune response may not be the same as that of healthy people.

Time point defined: patch test 2, 6 weeks after DPC sensitization. Treatment given: therapeutic diphenylcyclopropenone sensitization with weekly scalp DPC. Donation of samples came from alopecia patients who were 18 to 70 years old and suitable for DPC. This clonotype has only a few counts. Antigen unknown. TCRdb re-called the RACE reads with MiXCR, one entry per CDR3 protein. The profile shows around 50,000 distinct CDR3 sequences, less than 10% of them singletons. The sequenced sample was whole blood, obtained in connection with sensitization to the hapten diphenylcyclopropenone (DPC). The clonotype originates from a woman in her 50s with alopecia areata. Some clones in this sample may be carry-over from other donors' samples. The chain combines TRBV5-1 with TRBJ2-5; D is possibly TRBD1 (5 bases). CDR3 nucleotides: TGCGCCAGCAGCTTGAAGGGCAGGGAAGAGACCCAGTACTTC. Encoded protein: CASSLKGREETQYF.